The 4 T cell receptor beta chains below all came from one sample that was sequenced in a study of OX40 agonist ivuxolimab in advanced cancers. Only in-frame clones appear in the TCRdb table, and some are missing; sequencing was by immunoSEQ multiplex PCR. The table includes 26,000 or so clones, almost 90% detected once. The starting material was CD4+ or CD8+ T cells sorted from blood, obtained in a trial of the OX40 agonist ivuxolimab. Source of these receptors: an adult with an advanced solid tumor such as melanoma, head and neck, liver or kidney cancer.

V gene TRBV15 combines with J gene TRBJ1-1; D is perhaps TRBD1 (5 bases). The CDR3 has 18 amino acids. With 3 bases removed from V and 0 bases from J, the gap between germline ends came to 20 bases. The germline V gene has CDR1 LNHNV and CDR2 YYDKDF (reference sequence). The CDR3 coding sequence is TGTGCCACCAGCAGCGGGACCCATGTTCTAATCCTGAACACTGAAGCTTTCTTT. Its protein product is CATSSGTHVLILNTEAFF.

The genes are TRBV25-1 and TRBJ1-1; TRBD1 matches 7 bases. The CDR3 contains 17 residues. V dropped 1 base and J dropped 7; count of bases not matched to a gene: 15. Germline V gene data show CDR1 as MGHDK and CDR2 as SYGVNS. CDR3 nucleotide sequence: TGTGCCAGCAGTGAATGGGGTTCGGGTCAGGGGGTAGGTGAAGCTTTCTTT. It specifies CASSEWGSGQGVGEAFF.

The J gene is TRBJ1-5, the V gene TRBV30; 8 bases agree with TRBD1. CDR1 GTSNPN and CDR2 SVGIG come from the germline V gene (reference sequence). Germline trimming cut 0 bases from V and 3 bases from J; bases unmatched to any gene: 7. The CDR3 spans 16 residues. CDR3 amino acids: CAWSVEGTGPNQPQHF. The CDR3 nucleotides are TGTGCCTGGAGTGTAGAGGGGACAGGACCCAATCAGCCCCAGCATTTT. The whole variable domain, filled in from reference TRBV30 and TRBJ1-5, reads SQTIHQWPATLVQPVGSPLSLECTVEGTSNPNLYWYRQAAGRGLQLLFYSVGIGQISSEVPQNLSASRPQDRQFILSSKKLLLSDSGFYLCAWSVEGTGPNQPQHFGDGTRLSIL.

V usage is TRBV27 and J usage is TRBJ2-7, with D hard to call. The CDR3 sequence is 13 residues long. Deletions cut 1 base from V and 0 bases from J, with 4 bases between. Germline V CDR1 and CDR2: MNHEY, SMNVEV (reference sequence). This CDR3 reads CASSLFGSYEQYF. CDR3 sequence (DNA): TGTGCCAGCAGTTTATTTGGCTCCTACGAGCAGTACTTC.